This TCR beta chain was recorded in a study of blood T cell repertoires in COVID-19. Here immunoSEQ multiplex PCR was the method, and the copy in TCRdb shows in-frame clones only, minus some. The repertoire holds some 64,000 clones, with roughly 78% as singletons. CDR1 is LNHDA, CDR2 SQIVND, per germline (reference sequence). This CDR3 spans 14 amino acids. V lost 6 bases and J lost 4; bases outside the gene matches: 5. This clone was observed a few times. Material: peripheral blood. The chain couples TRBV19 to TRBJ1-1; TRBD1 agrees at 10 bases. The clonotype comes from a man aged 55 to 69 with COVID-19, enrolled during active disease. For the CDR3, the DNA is TGTGCCAGTAGCCGACAGGGGGCCGGCACTGAAGCTTTCTTT. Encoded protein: CASSRQGAGTEAFF.